The rows below give T cell receptor beta chains drawn from one sample of a study of CD8 T cells in ankylosing spondylitis. TCRdb re-analysed the 5' RACE reads in MiXCR, keeping a single row per CDR3 protein. Among about 140,000 distinct CDR3 sequences listed, roughly 8.8% were seen once. The specimen was synovial fluid, either unsorted or a sorted T cell fraction (not recorded which). The receptors originated from a male donor with ankylosing spondylitis. Each CDR3 is given with its conserved first and last residue. The order of the fields is D gene, J gene, clone size, V gene, CDR3 protein, CDR3 DNA. A D gene is named only where the DNA matches it firmly. Size is stated for part of the rows, as once, few or many counts, or as a class when the clone is expanded.

- TRBJ1-1 many TRBV6-1 CASSQQGNTEAFF TGTGCCAGCAGTCAACAGGGTAACACTGAAGCTTTCTTT
TRBD2 TRBJ2-1 - TRBV24-1 CATSSGGAYNEQFF TGTGCCACCAGTAGCGGGGGGGCCTACAATGAGCAGTTCTTC
- TRBJ1-1 few TRBV28 CASKGPARSEAFF TGTGCCAGCAAGGGTCCGGCCCGGAGTGAAGCTTTCTTT
- TRBJ1-5 - TRBV24-1 CATQGQPNQPQHF TGTGCCACCCAGGGGCAGCCTAATCAGCCCCAGCATTTT
- TRBJ1-2 many TRBV6-5 CASSYAGAGYTF TGTGCCAGCAGTTACGCAGGGGCCGGCTACACCTTC
TRBD1 TRBJ1-2 - TRBV3-1 CASAKGGIHGYTF TGTGCCAGCGCTAAAGGGGGCATCCATGGCTACACCTTC
TRBD2 TRBJ2-1 many TRBV5-1 CASSLGTSGRRSNEQFF TGCGCCAGCAGCTTGGGGACTAGCGGGAGGCGATCCAATGAGCAGTTCTTC
- TRBJ2-2 many TRBV25-1 CASSRGHFTGELFF TGTGCCAGCAGCCGGGGACATTTCACCGGGGAGCTGTTTTTT
TRBD2 TRBJ2-3 - TRBV5-1 CASSSTLAGPTDTQYF TGCGCCAGCAGTTCTACCTTAGCGGGTCCCACAGATACGCAGTATTTT
- TRBJ1-1 few TRBV4-3 CASSSYTNTEAFF TGCGCCAGCAGCTCCTACACGAACACTGAAGCTTTCTTT
TRBD2 TRBJ2-1 many TRBV3-1 CASSQVSGRASYNEQFF TGTGCCAGCAGCCAGGTTAGCGGGAGGGCCTCCTACAATGAGCAGTTCTTC
TRBD2 TRBJ2-3 few TRBV7-2 CASSLRTSGGPLNTQYF TGTGCCAGCAGCCTCCGGACTAGCGGGGGCCCTCTAAATACGCAGTATTTT
TRBD1 TRBJ2-2 - TRBV6-1 CATQDRANTGELFF TGTGCCACCCAGGACAGGGCCAACACCGGGGAGCTGTTTTTT
- TRBJ2-6 many TRBV2 CASSEDDSGANVLTF TGTGCCAGCAGTGAAGACGACTCTGGGGCCAACGTCCTGACTTTC
TRBD1 TRBJ1-6 - TRBV5-5 CASSKMGQQHNSPLHF TGTGCCAGCAGCAAGATGGGACAGCAACATAATTCACCCCTCCACTTT
- TRBJ2-7 - TRBV4-3 CASSRTVFSYEQYF TGCGCCAGCAGCCGGACTGTATTTTCCTACGAGCAGTACTTC
- TRBJ2-7 - TRBV28 CASSLSQSSYEQYF TGTGCCAGCAGTTTATCTCAATCCTCCTACGAGCAGTACTTC